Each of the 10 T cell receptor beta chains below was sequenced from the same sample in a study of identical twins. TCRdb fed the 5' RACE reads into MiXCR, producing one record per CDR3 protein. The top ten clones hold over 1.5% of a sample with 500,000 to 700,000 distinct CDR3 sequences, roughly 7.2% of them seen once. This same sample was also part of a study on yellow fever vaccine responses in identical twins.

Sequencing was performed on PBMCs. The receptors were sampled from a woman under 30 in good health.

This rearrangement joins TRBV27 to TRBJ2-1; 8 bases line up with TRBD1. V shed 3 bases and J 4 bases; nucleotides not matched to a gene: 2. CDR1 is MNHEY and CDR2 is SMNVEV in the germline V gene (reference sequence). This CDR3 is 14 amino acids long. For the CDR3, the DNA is TGTGCCAGCAGTTTCACAGGGGGGTACAATGAGCAGTTCTTC. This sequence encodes CASSFTGGYNEQFF.

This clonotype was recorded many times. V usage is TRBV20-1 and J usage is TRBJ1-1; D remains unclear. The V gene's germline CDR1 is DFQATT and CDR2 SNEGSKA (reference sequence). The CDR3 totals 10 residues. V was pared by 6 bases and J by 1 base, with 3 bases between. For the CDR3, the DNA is TGCAGTGCGCCGAACACTGAAGCTTTCTTT. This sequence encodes CSAPNTEAFF.

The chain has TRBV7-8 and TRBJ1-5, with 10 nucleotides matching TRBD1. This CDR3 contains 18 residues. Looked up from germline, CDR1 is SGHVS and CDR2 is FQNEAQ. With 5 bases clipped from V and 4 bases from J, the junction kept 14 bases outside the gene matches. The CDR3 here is CASSATRTGGRGNQPQHF. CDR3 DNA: TGTGCCAGCAGCGCCACAAGGACAGGGGGAAGAGGGAATCAGCCCCAGCATTTT.

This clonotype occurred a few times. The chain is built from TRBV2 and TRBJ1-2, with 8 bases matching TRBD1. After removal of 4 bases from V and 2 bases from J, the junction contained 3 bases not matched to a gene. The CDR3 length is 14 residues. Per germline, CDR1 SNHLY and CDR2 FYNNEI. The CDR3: CASSGTGTNYGYTF. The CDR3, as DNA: TGTGCCAGCAGTGGGACAGGGACGAACTATGGCTACACCTTC.

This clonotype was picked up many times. CDR3 in DNA: TGTGCCAGCAGTCCTCGGGACAAGAGCTCCTACGAGCAGTACTTC. This gives the protein CASSPRDKSSYEQYF. The chain has TRBV12-3 or TRBV12-4 and TRBJ2-7, with D possibly matching TRBD1 (6 bases). CDR3 length equals 15 residues. Trimming stripped 5 bases from V and 0 bases from J, with 14 bases between.

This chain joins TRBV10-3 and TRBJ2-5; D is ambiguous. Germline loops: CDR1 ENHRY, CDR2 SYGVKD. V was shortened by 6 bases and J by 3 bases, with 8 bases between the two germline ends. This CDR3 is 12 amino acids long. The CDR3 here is CAIRGIEETQYF. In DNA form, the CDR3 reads TGTGCCATCAGAGGGATTGAAGAGACCCAGTACTTC.

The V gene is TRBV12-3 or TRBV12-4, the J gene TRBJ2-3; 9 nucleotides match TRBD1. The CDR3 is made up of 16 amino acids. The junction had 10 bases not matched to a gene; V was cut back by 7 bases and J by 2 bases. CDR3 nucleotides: TGTGCCAGCACCACCTCTGGGACAGGGTCCACAGATACGCAGTATTTT. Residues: CASTTSGTGSTDTQYF.

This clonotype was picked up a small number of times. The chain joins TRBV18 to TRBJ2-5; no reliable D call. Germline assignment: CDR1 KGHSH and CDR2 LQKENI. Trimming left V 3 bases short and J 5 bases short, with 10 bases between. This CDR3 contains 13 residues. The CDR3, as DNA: TGTGCCAGCTCACCGACATACGGGGAGACCCAGTACTTC. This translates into CASSPTYGETQYF.

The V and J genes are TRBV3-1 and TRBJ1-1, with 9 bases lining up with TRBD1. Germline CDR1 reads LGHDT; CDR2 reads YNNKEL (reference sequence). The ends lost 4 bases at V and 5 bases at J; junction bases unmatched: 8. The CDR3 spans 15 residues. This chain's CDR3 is CASSRRTGVRTEAFF. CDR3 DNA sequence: TGTGCCAGCAGCCGCCGGACAGGGGTTCGAACTGAAGCTTTCTTT.

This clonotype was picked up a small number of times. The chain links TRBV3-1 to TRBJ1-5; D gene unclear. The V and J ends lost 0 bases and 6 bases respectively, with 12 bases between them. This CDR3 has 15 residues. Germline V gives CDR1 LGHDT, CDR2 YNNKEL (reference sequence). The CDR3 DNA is TGTGCCAGCAGCCAAGATGGTACTGTCTCTCAGCCCCAGCATTTT. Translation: CASSQDGTVSQPQHF.